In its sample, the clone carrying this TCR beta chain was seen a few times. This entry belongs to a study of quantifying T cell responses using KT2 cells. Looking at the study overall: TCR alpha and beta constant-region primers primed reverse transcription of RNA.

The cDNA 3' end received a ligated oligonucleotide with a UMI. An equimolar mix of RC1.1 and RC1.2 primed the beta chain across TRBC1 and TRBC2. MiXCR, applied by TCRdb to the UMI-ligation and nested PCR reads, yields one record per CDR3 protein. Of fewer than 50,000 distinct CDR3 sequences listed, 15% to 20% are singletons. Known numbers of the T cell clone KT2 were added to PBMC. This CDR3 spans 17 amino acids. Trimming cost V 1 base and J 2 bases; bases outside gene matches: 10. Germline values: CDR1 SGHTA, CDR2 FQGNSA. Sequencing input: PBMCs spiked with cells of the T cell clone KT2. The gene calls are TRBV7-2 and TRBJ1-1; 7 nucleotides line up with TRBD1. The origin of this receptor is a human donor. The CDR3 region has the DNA TGTGCCAGCAGCTTAGGACAGGGTTATACCTTAAACACTGAAGCTTTCTTT. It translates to CASSLGQGYTLNTEAFF.